Each of the 25 T cell receptor beta chains below was sequenced from the same sample in a study of blood T cells in healthy people across ages. Through a sample-barcoded 5' primer and a J-beta primer mix, a second PCR was run for roughly 7 to 12 cycles. TCRdb analysed the 5' RACE reads with MiXCR anew, one entry per CDR3 protein. Here the sample spans just over 1 million distinct CDR3 sequences, under 55% being singletons. Sequences were obtained from blood. The receptors stem from a woman aged 60-75 years in good health.

The genes are TRBV19 and TRBJ1-2, with 8 bases aligning to TRBD1. Trimming took 3 bases from V and 6 from J; bases not matched to a gene: 6. The CDR3 length is 14 residues. Looked up from germline, CDR1 is LNHDA and CDR2 is SQIVND (reference sequence). For the CDR3, the DNA is TGTGCCAGTAGTATCGAGGACAGGGTCCATGGCTACACCTTC. Translation gives CASSIEDRVHGYTF. Full variable domain (rest looked up from reference TRBV19 and TRBJ1-2): DGGITQSPKYLFRKEGQNVTLSCEQNLNHDAMYWYRQDPGQGLRLIYYSQIVNDFQKGDIAEGYSVSREKKESFPLTVTSAQKNPTAFYLCASSIEDRVHGYTFGSGTRLTVV.

The V and J genes are TRBV12-3 or TRBV12-4 and TRBJ1-5; 9 bases are a match to TRBD1. The J segment lost 5 bases and the V segment lost 5 bases, leaving 7 bases of the junction unmatched. The CDR3 covers 15 residues. The CDR3 here is CASSLYRGPDQPQHF. CDR3 nucleotides: TGTGCCAGCAGTCTTTACAGGGGGCCTGATCAGCCCCAGCATTTT.

The rearrangement links TRBV6-1 to TRBJ2-5; 9 bases line up with TRBD1. Unmatched junction bases numbered 5, after V lost 6 bases and J lost 3 bases. Germline V gives CDR1 MNHNS, CDR2 SASEGT. The CDR3 runs to 14 residues. The CDR3 reads CASRPGTGKETQYF. CDR3 in DNA: TGTGCCAGCAGGCCCGGGACAGGGAAAGAGACCCAGTACTTC.

The chain employs TRBV5-1 and TRBJ2-5; 7 positions agree with TRBD2. The J call may be in error: the DNA end matches TRBJ2-7 better. The CDR3 totals 14 residues. Germline V lookup: CDR1 SGHRS, CDR2 YFSETQ. The CDR3: CASAPRGDSYEQYF. The CDR3 coding sequence is TGCGCCAGCGCGCCCCGGGGGGACTCCTACGAGCAGTACTTC.

The CDR3 coding sequence is TGTGCCAGCAGCTTAGAGCCGACAGAATCAGAGACCCAGTACTTC. It encodes CASSLEPTESETQYF. This sequence joins TRBV13 and TRBJ2-5, with a tentative D call TRBD1 (5 bases). V lost 1 base and J 4 bases, leaving 13 bases between the germline ends. The germline V gene encodes CDR1 PRHDT and CDR2 FYEKMQ (reference sequence). The CDR3 has 15 amino acids.

The chain links TRBV6-5 to TRBJ1-5; a weak D match, TRBD1 (5 bases). Trimming removed 0 bases from V and 6 bases from J, with 12 bases in between. The CDR3 runs 15 residues. Germline values: CDR1 MNHEY, CDR2 SVGAGI. The CDR3 loop is CASSYSGREGQPQHF. CDR3 bases: TGTGCCAGCAGTTACTCGGGCAGGGAGGGTCAGCCCCAGCATTTT.

V usage is TRBV7-2 and J usage is TRBJ2-5, with a tentative D call TRBD2 (6 bases). CDR1 SGHTA and CDR2 FQGNSA come from the germline V gene. V was trimmed by 5 bases and J by 11 bases, leaving 30 bases between them. The CDR3 covers 17 residues. CDR3 nucleotide sequence: TGTGCCAGCAGCCAAACTAGCCCCCGGGGCGCCTACAATGAGCAGTACTTC. Protein sequence: CASSQTSPRGAYNEQYF.

Details on this clonotype: An end of the junction does not agree with germline; a read error may underlie this. This sequence joins TRBV20-1 and TRBJ2-5; D not resolved. The CDR3 length is 12 residues. Looked up from germline, CDR1 is DFQATT and CDR2 is SNEGSKA (reference sequence). The CDR3 is CGANPGSETQYF. As DNA, the CDR3 is TGCGGTGCTAACCCAGGTTCGGAGACCCAGTACTTC.

This sequence joins TRBV30 and TRBJ2-7; TRBD2 is a possible D gene (5 bases). The germline gives CDR1 GTSNPN, CDR2 SVGIG (reference sequence). This CDR3 contains 13 residues. V lost 3 bases and J lost 2, with 11 bases in between. The CDR3 bases are TGTGCCTGGAGCGGGAACGGTGCCTACGAGCAGTACTTC. Residues: CAWSGNGAYEQYF.

The chain employs TRBV7-8 and TRBJ2-5, with D unclear. The J call is doubtful: the DNA matches TRBJ2-7 better. CDR1 is SGHVS, CDR2 FQNEAQ, per germline. The CDR3 length is 16 residues. The CDR3 reads CASSSAPAQSSYEQYF. The CDR3 bases are TGTGCCAGCAGTTCGGCACCAGCGCAAAGCTCCTACGAGCAGTACTTC.

This clonotype has only a few counts. The J gene is TRBJ2-1, the V gene TRBV20-1, with TRBD1 identical over 8 bases. The CDR3 length is 19 residues. The trim removed 0 bases at V and 5 bases at J, leaving 18 bases unmatched. Per the germline V gene, CDR1 is DFQATT and CDR2 is SNEGSKA (reference sequence). The CDR3 reads CSARDRGRPQGVGHNEQFF. CDR3 in DNA: TGCAGTGCTAGAGACCGCGGTAGGCCACAGGGGGTGGGCCACAATGAGCAGTTCTTC.

This clonotype has ten or more counts. V and J are TRBV9 and TRBJ2-7; 14 positions match TRBD2. In germline, CDR1 is SGDLS, CDR2 YYNGEE. The CDR3 length is 14 residues. Trimming removed 5 bases from V and 4 bases from J; junction bases left unmatched: 2. The CDR3 spells CASSGTSGRYEQYF. Written as DNA, the CDR3 is TGTGCCAGCAGTGGGACTAGCGGGAGATACGAGCAGTACTTC.

The rearrangement joins TRBV7-9 to TRBJ2-1; TRBD2 matches 8 bases. Germline CDR1 is SEHNR and CDR2 is FQNEAQ (reference sequence). The ends lost 3 bases at V and 8 bases at J; junction bases unmatched: 6. This CDR3 is 14 amino acids long. The CDR3 region is CASSLRSGGDEQFF. CDR3 nucleotides: TGTGCCAGCAGCTTGAGGTCGGGGGGGGATGAGCAGTTCTTC.

Concerning this clonotype: One end of the junction is discordant with germline, which a read error may explain. V and J are TRBV4-1 and TRBJ2-4; 9 bases map to TRBD1. The DNA end lines up better with TRBJ2-7; the J call may be wrong. The CDR3 is made up of 15 amino acids. The germline CDR1 and CDR2 sequences are MGHRA and YSYEKL. The CDR3 region is CACSHGTGKSYEQYF. The CDR3 DNA reads as TGCGCCTGCAGCCACGGGACAGGGAAGTCCTACGAGCAGTACTTC.

The chain couples TRBV3-1 to TRBJ2-7; possible D gene TRBD1, 6 bases. The CDR3 is 14 residues long. Looked up from germline, CDR1 is LGHDT and CDR2 is YNNKEL (reference sequence). With 0 bases removed from V and 2 bases from J, the gap between germline ends came to 8 bases. DNA of the CDR3: TGTGCCAGCAGCCAAGACGGGACAACCTACGAGCAGTACTTC. Encoded protein: CASSQDGTTYEQYF.

The chain uses TRBV20-1 and TRBJ1-5; D remains unclear. CDR3 length: 14 amino acids. Germline V gene sequence: CDR1 DFQATT, CDR2 SNEGSKA (reference sequence). Trimming removed 3 bases from V and 3 bases from J, with 12 bases in between. CDR3: CSASSVASNQPQHF. The DNA of the CDR3 is TGCAGTGCTAGTTCTGTGGCCTCCAATCAGCCCCAGCATTTT.

This chain links TRBV6-1 with TRBJ1-5, with D unresolved. CDR3 length: 16 residues. Germline CDR1 is MNHNS and CDR2 is SASEGT. The V and J ends lost 6 bases and 0 bases respectively, with 15 bases between them. The CDR3 here is CASSRRASDSNQPQHF. The CDR3 DNA follows: TGTGCCAGCAGCCGCCGGGCCTCCGATAGCAATCAGCCCCAGCATTTT.

The DNA of the CDR3 is TGTGCCTGGACCACAGGGGGTGGCTACACCTTC. Translated: CAWTTGGGYTF. J is TRBJ1-2 and V is TRBV30; 8 positions agree with TRBD1. Germline V gene lookup returns CDR1 GTSNPN and CDR2 SVGIG (reference sequence). J was trimmed by 7 bases and V by 4 bases; bases with no gene match: 2. The CDR3 length is 11 residues.

The sample holds many counts of this clonotype. The chain joins TRBV11-2 to TRBJ2-5; no firm D call. Germline V CDR1 and CDR2: SGHAT, FQNNGV. The CDR3 loop spans 17 amino acids. Trimming shortened V by 0 bases and J by 4 bases, and 18 bases separated the two germline ends. CDR3: CASSLDYSQVARETQYF. The CDR3 DNA reads as TGTGCCAGCAGCTTAGACTACTCGCAGGTAGCACGAGAGACCCAGTACTTC.

The chain has TRBV9 and TRBJ1-1, with D possibly TRBD1 on 5 matching bases. Trimming cost V 4 bases and J 4 bases, with 17 bases left between them. The CDR3 sequence is 15 residues long. CDR1 is SGDLS, CDR2 YYNGEE, per germline. The CDR3 region is CASSPLRGTGTEAFF. The DNA of the CDR3 is TGTGCCAGCAGCCCCCTTAGGGGAACAGGCACTGAAGCTTTCTTT.

The rearrangement uses TRBV20-1 and TRBJ2-1, with 7 nucleotides matching TRBD2. From germline, CDR1 is DFQATT and CDR2 SNEGSKA (reference sequence). After removal of 4 bases from V and 5 bases from J, the junction contained 11 bases not matched to a gene. The CDR3 contains 15 residues. CDR3 bases: TGCAGTGCTATTCTTTTTCGGCTAGCGGACAATGAGCAGTTCTTC. It yields the protein CSAILFRLADNEQFF.

J is TRBJ1-1 and V is TRBV15; unclear D gene. The CDR3 spans 13 residues. The V gene's germline CDR1 is LNHNV and CDR2 YYDKDF (reference sequence). The germline V and J ends were trimmed by 6 bases and 1 base, with 9 bases remaining between them. CDR3: CATSGTGNTEAFF. The CDR3 DNA follows: TGTGCCACCAGTGGCACTGGGAACACTGAAGCTTTCTTT. The whole variable domain, remainder taken from reference TRBV15 and TRBJ1-1, is DAMVIQNPRYQVTQFGKPVTLSCSQTLNHNVMYWYQQKSSQAPKLLFHYYDKDFNNEADTPDNFQSRRPNTSFCFLDIRSPGLGDTAMYLCATSGTGNTEAFFGQGTRLTVV.

This CDR3 reads CASSVTTGGSTDTQYF. The DNA of the CDR3 is TGTGCCAGCAGCGTAACGACGGGAGGGAGCACAGATACGCAGTATTTT. This chain joins TRBV9 and TRBJ2-3, with TRBD2 identical over 8 bases. Germline-derived CDR1 and CDR2 are SGDLS and YYNGEE. The CDR3 is 16 amino acids. The V gene end was trimmed by 1 base and the J gene end by 0 bases; junction bases not matched to a gene: 4.

This clonotype showed up just a few times. V usage is TRBV11-2 and J usage is TRBJ2-7; 7 nucleotides align to TRBD2. From germline, CDR1 is SGHAT and CDR2 FQNNGV. Losses at the gene ends were 0 bases for V and 4 bases for J; bases not matched to a gene: 6. CDR3 length equals 15 residues. CDR3 amino acids: CASSLDRGGLYEQYF. As DNA, the CDR3 is TGTGCCAGCAGCTTAGATCGGGGAGGGTTGTACGAGCAGTACTTC.

This clonotype was recorded once. V gene TRBV2 combines with J gene TRBJ2-2, with D possibly matching TRBD1 (5 bases). The germline gives CDR1 SNHLY, CDR2 FYNNEI. V was pared by 6 bases and J by 6 bases, with 11 bases between. The CDR3 totals 13 residues. CDR3 residues: CASSGTGPGELFF. As DNA, the CDR3 is TGTGCCAGCAGCGGTACAGGACCCGGGGAGCTGTTTTTT.